What follows are 6 T cell receptor beta chains derived from one specimen sequenced in a study of glioma-infiltrating T cells. TCR alpha and beta CDR3 regions were amplified from RNA using iRepertoire nested multiplex PCR. TCRdb reanalysed the multiplex PCR reads using MiXCR and keeps one entry per CDR3 protein. The sample lists 150,000 to 200,000 distinct CDR3 sequences, roughly 45% occurring once. The sequencing sample was made of glioma tissue, nonneoplastic brain tissue, or PBMCs (not recorded which). The receptors derive from a human donor with low-grade glioma or glioblastoma, undergoing nonglioma brain surgery, or in good health (not recorded which).

This clonotype was detected ten times or more. The gene calls are TRBV20-1 and TRBJ2-1, with 9 bases matching TRBD2. The CDR3 contains 13 residues. The ends lost 5 bases at V and 7 bases at J; junction bases unmatched: 6. Germline V CDR1 and CDR2: DFQATT, SNEGSKA (reference sequence). In DNA, the CDR3 is TGCAGTGCTGCCCGGACTAGCGTTAATGAGCAGTTCTTC. Protein sequence: CSAARTSVNEQFF.

This clonotype was found many times. The chain combines TRBV6-1 with TRBJ1-2, with 7 positions matching TRBD1. CDR1 is MNHNS, CDR2 SASEGT, per germline. After removal of 5 bases from V and 3 bases from J, the junction contained 3 bases not matched to a gene. The length of the CDR3 is 13 residues. CDR3 coding DNA: TGTGCCAGCAGTCCAGACAGGGACTATGGCTACACCTTC. Its translation is CASSPDRDYGYTF.

Details on this clonotype: It may be a read error: a sequence one base away is much more abundant. The chain couples TRBV7-2 to TRBJ1-1; no reliable D call. The CDR3 runs 14 residues. The V and J ends lost 2 bases and 0 bases respectively, with 7 bases between them. Germline V gives CDR1 SGHTA, CDR2 FQGNSA. CDR3 DNA: TGTGCCAGCAGCTTATTATCAGTGAACACTGAAGCTTTCTTT. Amino acids: CASSLLSVNTEAFF.

Concerning this clonotype: A much larger clonotype is one base distant, so this may be a read error. This chain links TRBV19 with TRBJ2-1, with 8 bases aligning to TRBD2. The germline gives CDR1 LNHDA, CDR2 SQIVND (reference sequence). This CDR3 has 14 residues. CDR3 DNA sequence: TGTACCAGTAGTGTCTCTAGCGGGTTGAATGAGCAGTTCTTC. Residues: CTSSVSSGLNEQFF.

This chain joins TRBV4-1 and TRBJ2-7; 12 bases are shared with TRBD2. The CDR3 totals 17 residues. The V gene end was trimmed by 2 bases and the J gene end by 6 bases; junction bases not matched to a gene: 11. CDR1 is MGHRA and CDR2 is YSYEKL in the germline V gene. The CDR3 here is CASSQLALAGGSGEQYF. CDR3 sequence (DNA): TGCGCCAGCAGCCAATTAGCACTAGCGGGAGGTAGCGGCGAGCAGTACTTC.

Points on this clonotype: This may be a read error, as it is one base from a much larger clone. The V call is TRBV7-6, the J call TRBJ1-5; 7 bases are shared with TRBD1. The CDR3 sequence is 15 residues long. CDR1 is SGHVS and CDR2 is FNYEAQ in the germline V gene. The CDR3 region is CASSPGTGVDQPQNF. CDR3 nucleotide sequence: TGTGCCAGCAGCCCTGGCACAGGGGTCGATCAGCCCCAGAATTTT.